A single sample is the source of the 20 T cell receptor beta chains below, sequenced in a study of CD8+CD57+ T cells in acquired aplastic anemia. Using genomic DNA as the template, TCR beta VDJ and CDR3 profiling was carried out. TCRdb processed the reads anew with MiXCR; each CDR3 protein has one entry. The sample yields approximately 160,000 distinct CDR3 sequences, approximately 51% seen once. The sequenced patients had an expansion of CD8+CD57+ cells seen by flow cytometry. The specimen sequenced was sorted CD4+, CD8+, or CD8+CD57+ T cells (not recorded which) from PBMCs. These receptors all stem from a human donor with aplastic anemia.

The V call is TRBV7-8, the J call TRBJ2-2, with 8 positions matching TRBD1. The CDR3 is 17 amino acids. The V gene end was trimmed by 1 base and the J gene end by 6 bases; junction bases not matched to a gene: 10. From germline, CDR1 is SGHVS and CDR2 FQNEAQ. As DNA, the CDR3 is TGTGCCAGCAGCTTAGTCTGGGGACAGGTTGGGCCCGGGGAGCTGTTTTTT. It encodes CASSLVWGQVGPGELFF.

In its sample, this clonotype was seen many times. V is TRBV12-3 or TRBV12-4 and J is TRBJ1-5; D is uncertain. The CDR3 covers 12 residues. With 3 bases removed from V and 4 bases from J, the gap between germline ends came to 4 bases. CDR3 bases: TGTGCCAGCAGTTTCGTGAATCAGCCCCAGCATTTT. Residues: CASSFVNQPQHF.

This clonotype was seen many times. The CDR3 reads CASKGGGHMNTEAFF. Written as DNA, the CDR3 is TGCGCCAGCAAGGGGGGTGGGCACATGAACACTGAAGCTTTCTTT. This chain connects TRBV5-1 to TRBJ1-1; tentatively, D is TRBD1 (6 bases). CDR3 length: 15 amino acids. V lost 6 bases and J lost 0, with 15 bases in between. The V gene's germline CDR1 is SGHRS and CDR2 YFSETQ.

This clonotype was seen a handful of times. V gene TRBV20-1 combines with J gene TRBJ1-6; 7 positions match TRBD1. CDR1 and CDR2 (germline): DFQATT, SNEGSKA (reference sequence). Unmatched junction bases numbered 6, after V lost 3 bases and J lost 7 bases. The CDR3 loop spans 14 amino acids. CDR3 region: CSASAGTENSPLHF. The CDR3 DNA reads TGCAGTGCTAGTGCCGGGACAGAAAATTCACCCCTCCACTTT.

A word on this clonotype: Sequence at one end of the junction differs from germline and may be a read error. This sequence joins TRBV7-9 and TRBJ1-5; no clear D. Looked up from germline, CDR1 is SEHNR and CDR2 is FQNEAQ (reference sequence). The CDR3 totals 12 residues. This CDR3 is CASSFDNQPQHF. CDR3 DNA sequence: TGTGCCAGCAGCTTCGACAATCAGCCCCAACATTTT.

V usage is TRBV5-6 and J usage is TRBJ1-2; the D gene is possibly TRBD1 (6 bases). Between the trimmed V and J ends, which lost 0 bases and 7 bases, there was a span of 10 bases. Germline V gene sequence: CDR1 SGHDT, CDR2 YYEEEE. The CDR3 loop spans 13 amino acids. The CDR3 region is CASSLVRTVGYTF. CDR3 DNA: TGTGCCAGCAGCTTGGTTAGGACAGTTGGCTACACCTTC.

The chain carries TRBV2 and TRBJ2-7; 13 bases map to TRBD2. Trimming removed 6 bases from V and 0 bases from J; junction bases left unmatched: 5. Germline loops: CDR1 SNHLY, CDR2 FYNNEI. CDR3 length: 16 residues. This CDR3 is CASRGTSGISSYEQYV. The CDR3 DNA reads TGTGCCAGCAGGGGGACTAGCGGGATTAGCTCCTACGAGCAGTACGTC.

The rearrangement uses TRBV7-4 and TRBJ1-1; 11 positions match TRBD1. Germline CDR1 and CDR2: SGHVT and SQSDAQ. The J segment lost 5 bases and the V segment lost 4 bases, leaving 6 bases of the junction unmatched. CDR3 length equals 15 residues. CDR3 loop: CASSYRDRGRTEAFF. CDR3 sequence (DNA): TGTGCCAGCAGCTACCGGGACAGGGGGAGGACTGAAGCTTTCTTT.

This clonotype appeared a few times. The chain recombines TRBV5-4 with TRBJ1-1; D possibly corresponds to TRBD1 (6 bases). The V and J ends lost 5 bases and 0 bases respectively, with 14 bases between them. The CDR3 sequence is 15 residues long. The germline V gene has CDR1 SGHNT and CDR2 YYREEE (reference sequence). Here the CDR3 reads CASSPRAGVNTEAFF. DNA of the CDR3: TGTGCCAGCAGTCCCCGGGCAGGGGTGAACACTGAAGCTTTCTTT.

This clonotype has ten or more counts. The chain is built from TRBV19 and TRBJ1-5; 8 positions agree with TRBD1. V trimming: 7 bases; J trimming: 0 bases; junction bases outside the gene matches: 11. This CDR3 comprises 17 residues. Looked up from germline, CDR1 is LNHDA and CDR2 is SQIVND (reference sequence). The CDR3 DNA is TGTGCCAGTACCCCAGGGAGACAGGGGTCTAGCAATCAGCCCCAGCATTTT. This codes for CASTPGRQGSSNQPQHF.

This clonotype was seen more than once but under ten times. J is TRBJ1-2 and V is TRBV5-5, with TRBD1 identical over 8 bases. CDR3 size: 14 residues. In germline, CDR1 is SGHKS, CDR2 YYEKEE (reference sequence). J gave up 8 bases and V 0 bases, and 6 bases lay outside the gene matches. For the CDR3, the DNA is TGTGCCAGCAGCTTGGTCGACCAGGGGGCGGGCTACACCTTC. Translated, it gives CASSLVDQGAGYTF.

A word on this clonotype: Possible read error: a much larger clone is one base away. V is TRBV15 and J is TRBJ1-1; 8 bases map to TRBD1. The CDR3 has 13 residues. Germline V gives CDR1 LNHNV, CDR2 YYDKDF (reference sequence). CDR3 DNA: TGTGTCACCAGCGGAACAGGGGGGACTGAAGCTTTCTTT. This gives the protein CVTSGTGGTEAFF.

This CDR3 is CATSSLEFTYEQYF. The DNA of the CDR3 is TGTGCCACCAGCAGCTTAGAGTTTACCTACGAGCAGTACTTC. This chain connects TRBV15 to TRBJ2-7, with unresolved D. The germline V gene encodes CDR1 LNHNV and CDR2 YYDKDF (reference sequence). With 3 bases removed from V and 2 bases from J, the gap between germline ends came to 11 bases. The CDR3 length is 14 residues.

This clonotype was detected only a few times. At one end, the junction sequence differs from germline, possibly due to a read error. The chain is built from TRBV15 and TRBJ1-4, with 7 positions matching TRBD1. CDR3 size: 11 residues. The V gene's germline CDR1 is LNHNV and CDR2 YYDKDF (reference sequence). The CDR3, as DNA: TGTGCCACCAGCGGACCACGACGGGACAGATTT. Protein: CATSGPRRDRF.

The DNA for the CDR3 is TGTGCCACCAGTAGGGGGGACAGAAAGGACACAGATACGCAGTATTTT. Protein sequence: CATSRGDRKDTDTQYF. The gene calls are TRBV24-1 and TRBJ2-3; D is perhaps TRBD1 (7 bases). This CDR3 comprises 16 residues. V was cut by 6 bases and J by 2 bases, with 17 bases left in between. The V gene's germline CDR1 is KGHDR and CDR2 SFDVKD.

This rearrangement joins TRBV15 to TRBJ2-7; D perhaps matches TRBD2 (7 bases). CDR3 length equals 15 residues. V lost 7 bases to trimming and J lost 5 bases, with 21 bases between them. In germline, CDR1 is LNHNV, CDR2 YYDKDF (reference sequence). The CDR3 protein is CATKEGGVNRNEQYF. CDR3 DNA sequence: TGTGCCACCAAAGAGGGGGGGGTTAATCGGAACGAGCAGTACTTC.

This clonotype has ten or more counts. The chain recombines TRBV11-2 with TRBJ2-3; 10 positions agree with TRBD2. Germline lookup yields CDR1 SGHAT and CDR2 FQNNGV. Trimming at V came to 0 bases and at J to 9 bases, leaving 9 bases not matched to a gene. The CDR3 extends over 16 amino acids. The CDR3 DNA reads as TGTGCCAGCAGCTTAGATGGGCTAGCGGGAGTATCAACGCAGTATTTT. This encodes CASSLDGLAGVSTQYF.

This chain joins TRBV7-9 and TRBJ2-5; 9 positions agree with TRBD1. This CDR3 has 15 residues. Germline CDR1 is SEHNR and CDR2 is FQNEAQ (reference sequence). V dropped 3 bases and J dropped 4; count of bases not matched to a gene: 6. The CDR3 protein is CASSLGQGRRETQYF. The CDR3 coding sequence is TGTGCCAGCAGCTTGGGACAGGGTAGGAGAGAGACCCAGTACTTC. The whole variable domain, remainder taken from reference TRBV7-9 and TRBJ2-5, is DTGVSQNPRHKITKRGQNVTFRCDPISEHNRLYWYRQTLGQGPEFLTYFQNEAQLEKSRLLSDRFSAERPKGSFSTLEIQRTEQGDSAMYLCASSLGQGRRETQYFGPGTRLLVL.

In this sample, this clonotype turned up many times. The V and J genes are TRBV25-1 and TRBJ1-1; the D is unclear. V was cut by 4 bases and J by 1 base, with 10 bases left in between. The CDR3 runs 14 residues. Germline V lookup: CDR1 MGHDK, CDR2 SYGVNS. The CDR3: CASSVHGKNTEAFF. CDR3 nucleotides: TGTGCCAGCAGTGTTCACGGCAAGAACACTGAAGCTTTCTTT.

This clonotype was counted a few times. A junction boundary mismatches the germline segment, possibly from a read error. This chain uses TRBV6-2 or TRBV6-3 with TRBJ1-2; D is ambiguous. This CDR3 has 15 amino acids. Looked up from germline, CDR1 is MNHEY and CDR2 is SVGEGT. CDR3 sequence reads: CASSNRGEANYGHTF. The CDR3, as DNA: TGTGCCAGCAGCAACCGCGGGGAGGCTAACTATGGCCACACCTTC.